One and the same sample provided the 27 T cell receptor beta chains below, sequenced in a study of shared clonotypes between healthy human individuals. Profiling relied on immunoSEQ multiplex PCR, and the TCRdb table lists in-frame clones only, not all of them. Of millions of clones in the sample, over 85% were seen once. Input material: naive CD4+ T cells sorted from blood. Subset given: CD45RA+ positively selected. These receptors all come from a man aged 18 to 30 in good health.

This chain uses TRBV28 with TRBJ2-7, with TRBD1 as a possible D gene (5 bases). The CDR3 covers 14 residues. Germline V gene lookup returns CDR1 MDHEN and CDR2 SYDVKM. The V and J ends lost 4 bases and 4 bases respectively, with 14 bases between them. The chain's CDR3 is CASSSAGKGYEQYF. In DNA form, the CDR3 reads TGTGCCAGCAGTTCCGCCGGAAAGGGGTACGAGCAGTACTTC.

DNA for the CDR3: TGCGCCAGCAGCCAAGAAGCCGTACTAGCGCCGGTAGAAACAGATACGCAGTATTTT. Its protein product is CASSQEAVLAPVETDTQYF. This rearrangement joins TRBV4-1 to TRBJ2-3, with 7 bases fitting TRBD2. The CDR3 spans 19 residues. CDR1 is MGHRA and CDR2 is YSYEKL in the germline V gene. After removal of 0 bases from V and 3 bases from J, the junction contained 15 bases not matched to a gene.

The V and J genes are TRBV5-6 and TRBJ2-2; 12 positions match TRBD1. Trimming removed 4 bases from V and 7 bases from J; junction bases left unmatched: 8. The length of the CDR3 is 16 residues. From germline, CDR1 is SGHDT and CDR2 YYEEEE. CDR3 loop: CASSLGTGGSYGELFF. For the CDR3, the DNA is TGTGCCAGCAGCCTTGGGACAGGGGGCTCTTACGGGGAGCTGTTTTTT.

The chain has TRBV2 and TRBJ1-5; D possibly corresponds to TRBD1 (6 bases). The CDR3 loop spans 13 amino acids. Germline V gives CDR1 SNHLY, CDR2 FYNNEI. Between the trimmed V and J ends, which lost 4 bases and 6 bases, there was a span of 10 bases. The CDR3 reads CASSAEQGQPQHF. CDR3 in DNA: TGTGCCAGCAGTGCGGAACAGGGTCAGCCCCAGCATTTT. The full variable domain, with the rest looked up from reference TRBV2 and TRBJ1-5, is EPEVTQTPSHQVTQMGQEVILRCVPISNHLYFYWYRQILGQKVEFLVSFYNNEISEKSEIFDDQFSVERPDGSNFTLKIRSTKLEDSAMYFCASSAEQGQPQHFGDGTRLSIL.

This clone was counted once. The gene calls are TRBV2 and TRBJ2-4, with 7 bases aligning to TRBD2. There are 17 residues in the CDR3. From germline, CDR1 is SNHLY and CDR2 FYNNEI. V lost 6 bases, J lost 3 bases, and 14 bases stayed unmatched. The CDR3 loop reads CASSFLIAGAGKNIQYF. The DNA for the CDR3 is TGTGCCAGCAGCTTTTTAATTGCGGGAGCCGGCAAAAACATTCAGTACTTC.

With respect to this clone: The sample holds other DNA sequences that translate to the same CDR3. The V gene is TRBV5-1, the J gene TRBJ2-1, with TRBD1 as a possible D gene (5 bases). Germline-derived CDR1 and CDR2 are SGHRS and YFSETQ. This CDR3 region has 13 residues. V shed 0 bases and J shed 5 bases, with 6 bases lying between them. The CDR3 DNA is TGCGCCAGCAGCTTGGGCAGGGACAATGAGCAGTTCTTC. This codes for CASSLGRDNEQFF.

The table lists this clone with a count of one. The chain combines TRBV9 with TRBJ1-4; TRBD1 might be the D (6 bases). Deletions cut 0 bases from V and 4 bases from J, with 16 bases between. CDR1 is SGDLS and CDR2 is YYNGEE in the germline V gene. The CDR3 runs 17 residues. The CDR3, as DNA: TGTGCCAGCAGCGTAGGCGTGTCAGGGGCCCTTAATGAAAAACTGTTTTTT. Translated: CASSVGVSGALNEKLFF. Using reference TRBV9 and TRBJ1-4 for the parts outside the CDR3, the full variable domain is DSGVTQTPKHLITATGQRVTLRCSPRSGDLSVYWYQQSLDQGLQFLIQYYNGEERAKGNILERFSAQQFPDLHSELNLSSLELGDSALYFCASSVGVSGALNEKLFFGSGTQLSVL.

This clone occurred once. The chain combines TRBV6-6 with TRBJ2-7; D is possibly TRBD1 (6 bases). V was cut by 4 bases and J by 11 bases, with 15 bases left in between. Germline loops: CDR1 MNHNY, CDR2 SVGAGI (reference sequence). The CDR3 runs 12 residues. The CDR3, as DNA: TGTGCCAGCAGTTCCCCGACAGGTCAAAAGTACTTC. It yields the protein CASSSPTGQKYF.

This chain uses TRBV5-1 with TRBJ1-1; the match to TRBD1 covers 10 bases. Germline CDR1 SGHRS, CDR2 YFSETQ. This CDR3 has 15 residues. V lost 1 base to trimming and J lost 6 bases; unmatched junction nucleotides: 6. CDR3 DNA: TGCGCCAGCAGCTTGAGTGGGGACAGGGGCGCTGAAGCTTTCTTT. Its protein product is CASSLSGDRGAEAFF.

CDR3 nucleotide sequence: TGCGCCAGCCTAAACTTAAAAACTAGGGACAGGGTTGCGACTAATGAAAAACTGTTTTTT. Its translation is CASLNLKTRDRVATNEKLFF. The rearrangement links TRBV10-1 to TRBJ1-4; TRBD1 matches 9 bases. The V gene's germline CDR1 is WNHNN and CDR2 SYGVQD (reference sequence). This CDR3 has 20 residues. The trim removed 8 bases at V and 2 bases at J, leaving 21 bases unmatched.

V and J are TRBV29-1 and TRBJ2-2; D ambiguous. Germline V gene lookup returns CDR1 SQVTM and CDR2 ANQGSEA. The ends were cut back, 5 bases at V and 5 bases at J, with 6 bases in the middle. This CDR3 is built from 11 residues. CDR3 amino acids: CSVSQTGELFF. As DNA, the CDR3 is TGCAGCGTTTCACAAACCGGGGAGCTGTTTTTT.

A few counts support this clone. The chain links TRBV30 to TRBJ1-1; D ambiguous. V was pared by 3 bases and J by 5 bases, with 13 bases between. The CDR3 sequence is 13 residues long. Germline V gives CDR1 GTSNPN, CDR2 SVGIG (reference sequence). The DNA of the CDR3 is TGTGCCTGGAGGTTAGGACTTGGGACTGAAGCTTTCTTT. It translates to CAWRLGLGTEAFF.

V is TRBV18 and J is TRBJ2-5; no definite D call. The CDR3 contains 12 residues. Germline V CDR1 and CDR2: KGHSH, LQKENI. Trimming shortened V by 4 bases and J by 5 bases, and 8 bases separated the two germline ends. CDR3 nucleotides: TGTGCCAGCTCACGGCAGGATGAGACCCAGTACTTC. It yields the protein CASSRQDETQYF. Together with reference TRBV18 and TRBJ2-5, the CDR3 gives the full variable domain: NAGVMQNPRHLVRRRGQEARLRCSPMKGHSHVYWYRQLPEEGLKFMVYLQKENIIDESGMPKERFSAEFPKEGPSILRIQQVVRGDSAAYFCASSRQDETQYFGPGTRLLVL.

The genes are TRBV6-1 and TRBJ2-1, with 7 bases fitting TRBD1. The ends lost 2 bases at V and 10 bases at J; junction bases unmatched: 11. Germline loops: CDR1 MNHNS, CDR2 SASEGT. The CDR3 covers 15 residues. CDR3 bases: TGTGCCAGCAGTGAAATCGTTGTAGGGGGCAGGGAGCAGTTCTTC. The encoded protein is CASSEIVVGGREQFF.

The chain combines TRBV25-1 with TRBJ2-6, with TRBD1 matching over 8 bases. Losses at the gene ends were 4 bases for V and 3 bases for J; bases not matched to a gene: 8. Germline-derived CDR1 and CDR2 are MGHDK and SYGVNS. The CDR3 is 17 residues long. CDR3 coding DNA: TGTGCCAGCAGTGCTCCCGGGACAGGCTTTGGGGCCAACGTCCTGACTTTC. Amino acid sequence: CASSAPGTGFGANVLTF. Full variable domain (missing parts from reference TRBV25-1 and TRBJ2-6): EADIYQTPRYLVIGTGKKITLECSQTMGHDKMYWYQQDPGMELHLIHYSYGVNSTEKGDLSSESTVSRIRTEHFPLTLESARPSHTSQYLCASSAPGTGFGANVLTFGAGSRLTVL.

The chain carries TRBV7-8 and TRBJ2-5; 8 nucleotides match TRBD2. After removal of 5 bases from V and 2 bases from J, the junction contained 13 bases not matched to a gene. The CDR3 runs 17 residues. The germline V gene has CDR1 SGHVS and CDR2 FQNEAQ. The CDR3 sequence is CASSPRSVAGIQETQYF. CDR3 nucleotide sequence: TGTGCCAGCAGCCCCAGGTCCGTAGCGGGGATTCAAGAGACCCAGTACTTC.

The chain has TRBV10-3 and TRBJ2-5; 9 nucleotides line up with TRBD1. V was clipped by 4 bases and J by 2 bases; unmatched bases: 2. The CDR3 consists of 14 residues. CDR1 is ENHRY, CDR2 SYGVKD, per germline. In DNA, the CDR3 is TGTGCCATCAGTGGCGGGACAGGGCAAGAGACCCAGTACTTC. As protein: CAISGGTGQETQYF.

A few counts support this clone. The V and J genes are TRBV9 and TRBJ2-1; unclear D gene. The germline V gene has CDR1 SGDLS and CDR2 YYNGEE. The CDR3 has 10 amino acids. V was pared by 8 bases and J by 9 bases, with 9 bases between. CDR3 in amino acids: CASSPTEQFF. The CDR3 bases are TGTGCCAGTTCCCCAACTGAGCAGTTCTTC.

This chain's CDR3 is CASSPAGENYGYTF. CDR3 nucleotides: TGTGCCAGCAGCCCGGCAGGGGAGAACTATGGCTACACCTTC. The chain links TRBV5-6 to TRBJ1-2; possible D gene TRBD1, 6 bases. This CDR3 region has 14 residues. V was cut by 4 bases and J by 2 bases, with 12 bases left in between. Per the germline V gene, CDR1 is SGHDT and CDR2 is YYEEEE.

In this sample, this clone turned up once. This rearrangement joins TRBV25-1 to TRBJ2-5, with no clear D. The CDR3 is 11 amino acids. Trimming cost V 5 bases and J 5 bases, with 6 bases left between them. Germline assignment: CDR1 MGHDK and CDR2 SYGVNS. CDR3 region: CASSLRETQYF. DNA for the CDR3: TGTGCCAGCAGTCTTCGGGAGACCCAGTACTTC.

Comments on this clone: This same CDR3 is encoded by further DNA sequences in the sample. This rearrangement joins TRBV6-5 to TRBJ1-2, with D possibly matching TRBD1 (5 bases). V lost 0 bases, J lost 7 bases, and 12 bases lay in between. CDR1 is MNHEY and CDR2 is SVGAGI in the germline V gene. CDR3 length equals 14 residues. CDR3 sequence (DNA): TGTGCCAGCAGTTACTCCCAGGGTGTTAGTGGCTACACCTTC. Protein sequence: CASSYSQGVSGYTF.

V is TRBV5-1 and J is TRBJ2-6; maybe TRBD1 (6 bases). V was cut by 5 bases and J by 1 base, with 19 bases left in between. This CDR3 region has 18 residues. CDR1 and CDR2 from the germline V gene are SGHRS and YFSETQ. The CDR3 protein is CASRTETGIKSGANVLTF. CDR3 DNA sequence: TGCGCCAGCAGAACTGAGACAGGCATAAAGTCTGGGGCCAACGTCCTGACTTTC.

The chain joins TRBV11-2 to TRBJ1-2; no reliable D call. The CDR3 is made up of 15 amino acids. Germline V lookup: CDR1 SGHAT, CDR2 FQNNGV. Trimming left V 1 base short and J 0 bases short, with 9 bases between. The DNA of the CDR3 is TGTGCCAGCAGCTTAGGGCCTGTAGCTAACTATGGCTACACCTTC. Translated, it gives CASSLGPVANYGYTF.

The V and J genes are TRBV5-4 and TRBJ2-7, with 8 positions matching TRBD1. The CDR3 is 12 amino acids. Trimming removed 6 bases from V and 3 bases from J; junction bases left unmatched: 2. From germline, CDR1 is SGHNT and CDR2 YYREEE (reference sequence). The CDR3 DNA reads TGTGCCAGCATAGGACAGGGCTACGAGCAGTACTTC. This sequence encodes CASIGQGYEQYF.

V and J are TRBV6-1 and TRBJ2-1; tentative D call: TRBD2 (5 bases). This CDR3 spans 15 amino acids. V gave up 8 bases and J gave up 8 bases, with 22 bases separating them. The germline V gene encodes CDR1 MNHNS and CDR2 SASEGT. CDR3 DNA: TGTGCCAGCCTAGTGGGGTCTTTCCTCGGGGATGAGCAGTTCTTC. It codes for CASLVGSFLGDEQFF.

The gene calls are TRBV30 and TRBJ2-4; unclear D gene. This CDR3 is built from 13 residues. V lost 3 bases, J lost 0 bases, and 6 bases lay in between. Germline V gene data show CDR1 as GTSNPN and CDR2 as SVGIG (reference sequence). CDR3 sequence (DNA): TGTGCCTGGAGCCAGCTAGCCAAAAACATTCAGTACTTC. Translated, it gives CAWSQLAKNIQYF.

The V and J genes are TRBV9 and TRBJ2-5; D call uncertain. Germline V lookup: CDR1 SGDLS, CDR2 YYNGEE. The CDR3 length is 15 residues. The V end was cut by 0 bases, the J end by 2 bases, with 11 bases between. The CDR3 DNA follows: TGTGCCAGCAGCGTAGTCGGTTCCAGACAAGAGACCCAGTACTTC. It specifies CASSVVGSRQETQYF.